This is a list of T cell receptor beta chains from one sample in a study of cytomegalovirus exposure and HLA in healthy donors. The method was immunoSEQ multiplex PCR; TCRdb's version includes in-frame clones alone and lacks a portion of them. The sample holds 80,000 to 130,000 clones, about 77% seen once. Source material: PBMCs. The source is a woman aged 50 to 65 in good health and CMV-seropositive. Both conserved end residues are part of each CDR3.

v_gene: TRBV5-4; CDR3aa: CASALAAAGELFF
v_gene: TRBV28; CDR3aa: CASSSTGLGYTF
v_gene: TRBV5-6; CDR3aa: CASSLEGAEEQYF
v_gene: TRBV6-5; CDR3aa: CASSYSQGGSYEQYF
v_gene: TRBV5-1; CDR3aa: CASRDRANTEAFF
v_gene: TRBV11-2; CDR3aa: CASSLGTVGNTEAFF
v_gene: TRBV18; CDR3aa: CASSPEQNYGYTF
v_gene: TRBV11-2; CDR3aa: CASSLGVFEAFF
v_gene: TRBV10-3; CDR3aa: CAISTDRGNSPLHF
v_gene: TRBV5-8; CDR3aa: CASSSGPRSNQPQHF
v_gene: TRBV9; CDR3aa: CASSVKSEGTYGYTF
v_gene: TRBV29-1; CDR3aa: CSVVRDTEAFF
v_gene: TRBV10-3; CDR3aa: CAISELVSYEQYF
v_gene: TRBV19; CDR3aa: CASSMKQGAGAYEQYF
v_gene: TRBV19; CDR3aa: CASRTDGISTDTQYF
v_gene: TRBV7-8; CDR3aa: CASSPSYEQYF
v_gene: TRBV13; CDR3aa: CASSSGTSGVSYEQYF
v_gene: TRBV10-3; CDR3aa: CAISESQTAMYGYTF
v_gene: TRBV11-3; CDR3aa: CASSSRQGKETQYF
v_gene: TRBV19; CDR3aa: CASSTIHGGVTDTQYF
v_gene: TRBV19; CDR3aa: CASPNPLQVVQETQYF
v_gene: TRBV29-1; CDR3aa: CSVVPLEGEDYNEQFF
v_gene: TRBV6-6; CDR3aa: CASSYTRGGELFF
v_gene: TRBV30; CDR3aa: CAWSASRPPAFF
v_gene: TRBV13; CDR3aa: CASKVYGGYQVGNEQFF
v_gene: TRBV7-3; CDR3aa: CASSLGASGSPLHF
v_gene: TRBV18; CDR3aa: CASSPRSTTKGEQYF
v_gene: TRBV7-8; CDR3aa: CASSSFYKESAEAFF
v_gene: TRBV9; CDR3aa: CASSVSRGVTGELFF
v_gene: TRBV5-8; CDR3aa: CASSKGTRGEKLFF
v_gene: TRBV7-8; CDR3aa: CASSQDTLVPLYEQYF
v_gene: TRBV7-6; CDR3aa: CASSLWGGTNEKLFF
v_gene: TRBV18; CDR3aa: CASSPADYHYEQYF
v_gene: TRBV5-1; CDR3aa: CASSSGQGGVNEQFF
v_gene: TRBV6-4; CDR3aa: CASSVSGGPNSPLHF
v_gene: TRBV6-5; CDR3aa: CASSSSGQVGEQYF
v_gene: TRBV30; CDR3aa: CAWSVGTGYQPQHF
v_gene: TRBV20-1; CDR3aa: CSLNSDTQYF
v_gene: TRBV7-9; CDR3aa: CASSLDLRQFF
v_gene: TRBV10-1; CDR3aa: CASSGSSYNEQFF
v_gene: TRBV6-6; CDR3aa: CASSRYRETQYF